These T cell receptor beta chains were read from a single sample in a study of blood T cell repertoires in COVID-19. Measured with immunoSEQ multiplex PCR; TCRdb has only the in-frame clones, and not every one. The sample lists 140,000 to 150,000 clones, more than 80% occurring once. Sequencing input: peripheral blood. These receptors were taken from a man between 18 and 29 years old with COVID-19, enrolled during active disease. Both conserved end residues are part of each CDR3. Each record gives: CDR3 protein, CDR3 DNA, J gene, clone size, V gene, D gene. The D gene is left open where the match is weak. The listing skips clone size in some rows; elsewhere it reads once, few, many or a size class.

cdr3_aa: CSASSTSGTQYF; cdr3_nt: TGCAGTGCTAGTAGTACTAGCGGTACGCAGTATTTT; j_call: TRBJ2-3; clone_size: -; v_call: TRBV20-1; d_call: TRBD2
cdr3_aa: CASSIQREGHYEQYF; cdr3_nt: TGTGCCAGCAGTATCCAGCGGGAGGGCCACTACGAGCAGTACTTC; j_call: TRBJ2-7; clone_size: -; v_call: TRBV6-8; d_call: TRBD2
cdr3_aa: CASSSGTRTDEQYF; cdr3_nt: TGTGCCAGCAGCTCCGGGACTAGGACGGACGAGCAGTACTTC; j_call: TRBJ2-7; clone_size: -; v_call: TRBV11-1; d_call: TRBD2
cdr3_aa: CASSPPRKRVPYEQYF; cdr3_nt: TGTGCCAGCAGCCCTCCCAGGAAGCGGGTCCCCTACGAGCAGTACTTC; j_call: TRBJ2-7; clone_size: -; v_call: TRBV13; d_call: -
cdr3_aa: CASSGRGTGDFSPLHF; cdr3_nt: TGTGCCAGCAGCGGTCGAGGGACAGGGGATTTTTCACCCCTCCACTTT; j_call: TRBJ1-6; clone_size: -; v_call: TRBV14; d_call: TRBD1
cdr3_aa: CASTRVAGQGAWGTGELFF; cdr3_nt: TGTGCCAGTACCCGCGTTGCGGGACAGGGGGCTTGGGGCACCGGGGAGCTGTTTTTT; j_call: TRBJ2-2; clone_size: -; v_call: TRBV19; d_call: TRBD1
cdr3_aa: CASSLVVRTRPNEKLLF; cdr3_nt: TGTGCCAGCAGCTTGGTTGTCCGAACGAGGCCTAATGAAAAACTGCTTTTT; j_call: TRBJ1-4; clone_size: -; v_call: TRBV5-8; d_call: -
cdr3_aa: CASSIVAVSSGDSPYEQYF; cdr3_nt: TGTGCCAGTAGTATCGTAGCCGTTAGTAGCGGGGATTCCCCCTACGAGCAGTACTTC; j_call: TRBJ2-7; clone_size: -; v_call: TRBV19; d_call: TRBD2
cdr3_aa: CASSLKGLGTGVHEQFF; cdr3_nt: TGTGCCAGCAGTTTAAAGGGACTCGGGACAGGGGTCCATGAGCAGTTCTTC; j_call: TRBJ2-1; clone_size: -; v_call: TRBV27; d_call: TRBD1
cdr3_aa: CASSFPGLAGGLNEQFF; cdr3_nt: TGTGCCAGCAGTTTCCCTGGACTAGCGGGAGGCCTTAATGAGCAGTTCTTC; j_call: TRBJ2-1; clone_size: -; v_call: TRBV27; d_call: TRBD2
cdr3_aa: CASHPAAAFSYNEQFF; cdr3_nt: TGTGCCAGCCACCCAGCAGCGGCCTTCTCCTACAATGAGCAGTTCTTC; j_call: TRBJ2-1; clone_size: few; v_call: TRBV28; d_call: -
cdr3_aa: CASSLFQGAGEQYF; cdr3_nt: TGTGCCAGCAGCTTATTCCAGGGGGCTGGCGAGCAGTACTTC; j_call: TRBJ2-7; clone_size: -; v_call: TRBV11-2; d_call: TRBD1
cdr3_aa: CASSRWGGEKLFF; cdr3_nt: TGTGCCAGCAGCCGGTGGGGAGGTGAAAAACTGTTTTTT; j_call: TRBJ1-4; clone_size: -; v_call: TRBV5-4; d_call: -
cdr3_aa: CASTLGSGSSYEQYF; cdr3_nt: TGTGCCAGCACCCTGGGTAGCGGGAGCTCCTACGAGCAGTACTTC; j_call: TRBJ2-7; clone_size: -; v_call: TRBV2; d_call: TRBD2
cdr3_aa: CASRHYTTTDSGANVLTF; cdr3_nt: TGTGCCAGCAGGCATTATACAACAACAGACTCTGGGGCCAACGTCCTGACTTTC; j_call: TRBJ2-6; clone_size: -; v_call: TRBV27; d_call: -
cdr3_aa: CASSEYQNYGYTF; cdr3_nt: TGTGCCAGCAGTGAATATCAAAACTATGGCTACACCTTC; j_call: TRBJ1-2; clone_size: -; v_call: TRBV25-1; d_call: -